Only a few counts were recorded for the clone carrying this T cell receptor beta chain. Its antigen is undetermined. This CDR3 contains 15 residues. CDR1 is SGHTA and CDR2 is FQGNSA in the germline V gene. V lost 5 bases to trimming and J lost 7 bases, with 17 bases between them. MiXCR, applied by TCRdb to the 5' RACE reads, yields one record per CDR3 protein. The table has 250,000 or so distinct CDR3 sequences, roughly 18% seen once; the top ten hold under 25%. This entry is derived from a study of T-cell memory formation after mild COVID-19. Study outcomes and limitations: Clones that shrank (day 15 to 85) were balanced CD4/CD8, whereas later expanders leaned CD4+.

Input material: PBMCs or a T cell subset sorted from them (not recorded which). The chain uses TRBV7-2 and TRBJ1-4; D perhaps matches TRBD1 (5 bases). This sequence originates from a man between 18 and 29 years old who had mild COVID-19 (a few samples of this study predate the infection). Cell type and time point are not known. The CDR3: CASSRLRARVEKLFF. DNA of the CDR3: TGTGCCAGCAGCCGTCTCAGGGCTCGGGTTGAAAAACTGTTTTTT.